These T cell receptor beta chains were read from a single sample in a study of vaccination effects on CD4 cells after COVID-19. Data came from immunoSEQ multiplex PCR; TCRdb stores just in-frame clones and leaves some out. The sample records over 65,000 clones, approximately 71% being singletons. No antigen has been assigned to these receptors. The sample consisted of CD4+ T cells from PBMCs cultured without peptide, taken before COVID-19 vaccination. The receptors shown here come from a human donor who received a COVID-19 vaccine. Each CDR3 is given with its conserved first and last residue. Fields, in order: D gene, clone size, V gene, J gene, CDR3 protein, CDR3 DNA. A D gene is named only where the DNA matches it firmly. Only some rows state a clone size, as once, few, many or a class for expanded clones.

NA	NA	TRBV7-2	TRBJ1-1	CASSLRGPEAFF	TGTGCCAGCAGCTTACGGGGGCCTGAAGCTTTCTTT
NA	NA	TRBV4-1	TRBJ2-2	CASSQGPTRNTGELFF	TGCGCCAGCAGCCAAGGGCCCACCCGAAACACCGGGGAGCTGTTTTTT
TRBD2	NA	TRBV10-1	TRBJ2-3	CASSEGTSGTDTQYF	TGCGCCAGCAGTGAAGGGACTAGCGGCACAGATACGCAGTATTTT
TRBD1	once	TRBV25-1	TRBJ1-3	CASRQGGGNTIYF	TGTGCCAGCAGACAGGGGGGAGGAAACACCATATATTTT
NA	NA	TRBV5-4	TRBJ1-2	CASTKDRANYGYTF	TGTGCCAGCACCAAGGACAGAGCAAACTATGGCTACACCTTC
NA	once	TRBV28	TRBJ2-2	CASRRTDNTGELFF	TGTGCCAGCAGGCGGACCGACAACACCGGGGAGCTGTTTTTT
NA	NA	TRBV6-5	TRBJ1-4	CASSPRPGAKLFF	TGTGCCAGCAGCCCGAGGCCTGGGGCAAAACTGTTTTTT
NA	NA	TRBV5-5	TRBJ1-2	CASRGKVMLNYGYTF	TGTGCCAGCAGAGGAAAGGTGATGCTTAACTATGGCTACACCTTC
TRBD2	NA	TRBV5-5	TRBJ2-2	CASSLGLAGGFTGELFF	TGTGCCAGCAGCTTGGGACTAGCGGGGGGTTTCACCGGGGAGCTGTTTTTT
TRBD1	NA	TRBV2	TRBJ1-5	CASSGGLQGGPQHF	TGTGCCAGCAGCGGGGGGTTACAGGGGGGTCCCCAGCATTTT
NA	few	TRBV9	TRBJ1-6	CASSVDGGPVHF	TGTGCCAGCAGCGTAGATGGCGGCCCCGTCCACTTT
NA	NA	TRBV6-5	TRBJ1-2	CASSYSGGTVDGYTF	TGTGCCAGCAGTTACTCGGGAGGGACGGTTGATGGCTACACCTTC
NA	NA	TRBV29-1	TRBJ2-3	CSVDWGDITDTQYF	TGCAGCGTTGATTGGGGGGATATAACGGATACGCAGTATTTT